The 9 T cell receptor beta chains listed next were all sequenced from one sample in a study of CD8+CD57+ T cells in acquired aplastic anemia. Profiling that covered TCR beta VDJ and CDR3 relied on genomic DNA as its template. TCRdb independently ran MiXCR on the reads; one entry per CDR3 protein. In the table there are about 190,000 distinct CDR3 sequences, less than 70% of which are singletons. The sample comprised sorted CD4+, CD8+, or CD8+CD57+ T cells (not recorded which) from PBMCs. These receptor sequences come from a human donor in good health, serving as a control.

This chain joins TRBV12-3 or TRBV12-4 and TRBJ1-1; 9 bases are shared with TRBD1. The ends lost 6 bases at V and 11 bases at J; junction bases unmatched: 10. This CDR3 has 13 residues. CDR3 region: CASSSPGQGLAFF. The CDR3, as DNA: TGTGCCAGCAGCTCGCCGGGACAGGGCCTGGCTTTCTTT.

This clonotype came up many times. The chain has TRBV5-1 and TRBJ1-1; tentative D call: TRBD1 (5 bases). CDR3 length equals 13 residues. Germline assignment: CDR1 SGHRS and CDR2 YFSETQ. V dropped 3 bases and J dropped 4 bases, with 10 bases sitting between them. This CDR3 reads CASSWGRVTEAFF. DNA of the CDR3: TGCGCCAGCAGCTGGGGGAGGGTCACTGAAGCTTTCTTT.

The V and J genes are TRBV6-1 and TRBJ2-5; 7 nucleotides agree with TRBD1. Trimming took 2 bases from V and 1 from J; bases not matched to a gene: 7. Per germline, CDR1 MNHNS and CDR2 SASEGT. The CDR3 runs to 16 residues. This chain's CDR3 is CASSEPGTGAQETQYF. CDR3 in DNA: TGTGCCAGCAGTGAACCGGGTACAGGGGCCCAAGAGACCCAGTACTTC.

CDR3 in amino acids: CASSSPDKAGAPLLQETQYF. For the CDR3, the DNA is TGTGCCAGCAGCTCACCCGATAAAGCGGGAGCCCCACTGCTCCAAGAGACCCAGTACTTC. This rearrangement joins TRBV7-8 to TRBJ2-5, with TRBD2 identical over 8 bases. Looked up from germline, CDR1 is SGHVS and CDR2 is FQNEAQ. The CDR3 has 20 residues. The junction had 20 bases not matched to a gene; V was cut back by 4 bases and J by 1 base.

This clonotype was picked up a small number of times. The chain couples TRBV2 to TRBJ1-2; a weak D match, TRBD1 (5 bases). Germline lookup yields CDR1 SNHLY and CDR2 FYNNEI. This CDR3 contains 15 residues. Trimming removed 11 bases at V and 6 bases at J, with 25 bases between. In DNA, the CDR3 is TGTGCCGCACGCCGAAGGGGCAATGAGTTCGATGGCTACACCTTC. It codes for CAARRRGNEFDGYTF.

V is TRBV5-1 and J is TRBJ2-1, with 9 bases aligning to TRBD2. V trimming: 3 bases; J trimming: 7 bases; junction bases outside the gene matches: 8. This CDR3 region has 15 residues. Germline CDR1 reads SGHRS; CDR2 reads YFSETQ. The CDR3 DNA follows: TGCGCCAGCAGCTCACAGGCGGGGGGGGTGAATGAGCAGTTCTTC. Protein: CASSSQAGGVNEQFF.

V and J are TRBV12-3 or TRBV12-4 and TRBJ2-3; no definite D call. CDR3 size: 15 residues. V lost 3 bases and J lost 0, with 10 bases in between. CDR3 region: CASSFNGESTDTQYF. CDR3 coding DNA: TGTGCCAGCAGTTTTAATGGCGAGAGCACAGATACGCAGTATTTT.

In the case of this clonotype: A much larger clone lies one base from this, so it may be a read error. CDR3 sequence: CASRRSEGEYNEQFF. The DNA for the CDR3 is TGTGCCAGCAGGAGGAGTGAGGGGGAGTACAATGAGCAGTTCTTC. This rearrangement joins TRBV6-1 to TRBJ2-1; D perhaps matches TRBD1 (6 bases). There are 15 residues in the CDR3. CDR1 and CDR2 from the germline V gene are MNHNS and SASEGT. V lost 6 bases, J lost 4 bases, and 16 bases lay in between.

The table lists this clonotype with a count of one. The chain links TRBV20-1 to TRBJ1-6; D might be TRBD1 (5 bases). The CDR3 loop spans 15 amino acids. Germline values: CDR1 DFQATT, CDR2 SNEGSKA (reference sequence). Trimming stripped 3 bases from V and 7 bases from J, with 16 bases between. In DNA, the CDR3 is TGCAGTGCTAGTCAACCGGGACTGAAGAATTCACCCCTCCACTTT. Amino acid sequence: CSASQPGLKNSPLHF.